The T cell receptor (beta chain) described here comes from a study of cytomegalovirus exposure and HLA in healthy donors. Regarding the study as a whole: Links to common viral pathogens appeared, in a later analysis, for several of the most significant clusters.

On this clone: Its antigen is still unknown.

CDR3 length: 14 residues. The V gene end was trimmed by 3 bases and the J gene end by 5 bases; junction bases not matched to a gene: 7. CDR1 SGHRS and CDR2 YFSETQ come from the germline V gene. The PCR contained 60 Vbeta and 13 Jbeta primers. Sequencing used immunoSEQ multiplex PCR; TCRdb keeps in-frame clones, though not all of them. The repertoire holds 95,000 to 150,000 clones, about 75% seen once, with roughly 31% in the top ten. This TCR was sampled from a man aged 55-75 years in good health and CMV-seropositive. The chain combines TRBV5-1 with TRBJ1-1, with 7 bases fitting TRBD1. Sequencing was carried out using PBMCs. CDR3 sequence reads: CASSSTGTETEAFF. The CDR3 DNA reads TGCGCCAGCAGCTCGACAGGGACTGAAACTGAAGCTTTCTTT. Full variable domain (missing parts from reference TRBV5-1 and TRBJ1-1): KAGVTQTPRYLIKTRGQQVTLSCSPISGHRSVSWYQQTPGQGLQFLFEYFSETQRNKGNFPGRFSGRQFSNSRSEMNVSTLELGDSALYLCASSSTGTETEAFFGQGTRLTVV.